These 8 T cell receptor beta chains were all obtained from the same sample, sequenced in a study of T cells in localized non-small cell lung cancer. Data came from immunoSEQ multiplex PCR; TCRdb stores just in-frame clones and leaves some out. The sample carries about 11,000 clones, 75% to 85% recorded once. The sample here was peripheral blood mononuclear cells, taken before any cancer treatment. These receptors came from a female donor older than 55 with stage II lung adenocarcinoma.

The CDR3 DNA sequence: TGTGCCAGCAGCTTAAGGCAGACCCTTACTGAAGCTTTCTTT. It yields the protein CASSLRQTLTEAFF. V gene TRBV7-8 combines with J gene TRBJ1-1; no firm D call. Germline loops: CDR1 SGHVS, CDR2 FQNEAQ. Trimming took off 2 bases at V and 5 bases at J, with 12 bases between the two ends. This CDR3 is built from 14 residues.

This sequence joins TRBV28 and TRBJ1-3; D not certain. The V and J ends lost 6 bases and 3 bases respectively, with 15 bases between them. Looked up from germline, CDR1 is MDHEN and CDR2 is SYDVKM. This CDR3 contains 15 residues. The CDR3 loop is CASRTRHSGGNTIYF. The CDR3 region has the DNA TGTGCCAGCAGAACTCGGCACTCGGGTGGAAACACCATATATTTT.

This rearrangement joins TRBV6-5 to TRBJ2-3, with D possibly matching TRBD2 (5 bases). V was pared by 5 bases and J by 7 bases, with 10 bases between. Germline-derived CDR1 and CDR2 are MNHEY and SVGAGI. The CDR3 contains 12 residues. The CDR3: CASSPRGHTQYF. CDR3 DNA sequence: TGTGCCAGCAGTCCTCGGGGTCATACGCAGTATTTT.

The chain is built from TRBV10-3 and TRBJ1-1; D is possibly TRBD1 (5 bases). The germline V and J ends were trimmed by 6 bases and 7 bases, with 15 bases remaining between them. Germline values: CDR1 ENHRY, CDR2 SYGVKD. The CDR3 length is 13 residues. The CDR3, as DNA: TGTGCCATCAGAGCAGAGGGACTCGATGAAGCTTTCTTT. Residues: CAIRAEGLDEAFF.

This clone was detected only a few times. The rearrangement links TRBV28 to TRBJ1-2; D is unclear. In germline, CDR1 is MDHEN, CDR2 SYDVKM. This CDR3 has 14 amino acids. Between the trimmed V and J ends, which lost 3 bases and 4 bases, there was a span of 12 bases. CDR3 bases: TGTGCCAGCAGTTTCGAGACTTCGGGCTATGGCTACACCTTC. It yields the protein CASSFETSGYGYTF.

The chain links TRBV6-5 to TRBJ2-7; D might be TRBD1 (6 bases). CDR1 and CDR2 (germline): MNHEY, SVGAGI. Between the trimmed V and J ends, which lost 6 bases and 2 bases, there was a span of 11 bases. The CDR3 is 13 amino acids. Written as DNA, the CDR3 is TGTGCCAGCAGCGCGGACAGAGCCTACGAGCAGTACTTC. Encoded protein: CASSADRAYEQYF.

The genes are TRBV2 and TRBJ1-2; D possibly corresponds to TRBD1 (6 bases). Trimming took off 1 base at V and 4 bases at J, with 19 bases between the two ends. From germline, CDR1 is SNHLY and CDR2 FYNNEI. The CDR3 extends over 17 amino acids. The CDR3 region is CASSEGGLTGRSYGYTF. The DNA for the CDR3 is TGTGCCAGCAGTGAAGGGGGATTAACAGGGAGGAGCTATGGCTACACCTTC.

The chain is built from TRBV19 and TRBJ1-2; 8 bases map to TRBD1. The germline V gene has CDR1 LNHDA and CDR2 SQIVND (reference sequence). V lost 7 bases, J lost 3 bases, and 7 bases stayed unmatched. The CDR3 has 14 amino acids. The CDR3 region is CASTGTGGDYGYTF. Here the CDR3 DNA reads TGTGCCAGTACCGGGACAGGCGGCGACTATGGCTACACCTTC. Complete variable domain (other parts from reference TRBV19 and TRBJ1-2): DGGITQSPKYLFRKEGQNVTLSCEQNLNHDAMYWYRQDPGQGLRLIYYSQIVNDFQKGDIAEGYSVSREKKESFPLTVTSAQKNPTAFYLCASTGTGGDYGYTFGSGTRLTVV.